The TCR beta chain under discussion was sequenced for a study of cytomegalovirus exposure and HLA in healthy donors. CDR1 is MNHEY and CDR2 is SMNVEV in the germline V gene (reference sequence). V was shortened by 6 bases and J by 0 bases, with 3 bases between the two germline ends. This CDR3 spans 12 amino acids. This clone was seen just once. 60 Vbeta and 13 Jbeta primers were used in PCR. Some clones are missing from TCRdb's copy, which holds only in-frame ones; the method was immunoSEQ multiplex PCR. The sample carries 120,000 to 150,000 clones, about four fifths recorded once. The sample taken for sequencing was PBMCs. This chain connects TRBV27 to TRBJ1-5; no clear D. This TCR came from a man aged 25 to 45 in good health and CMV-seropositive. CDR3 protein: CASSYSNQPQHF. The CDR3 bases are TGTGCCAGCAGCTATAGCAATCAGCCCCAGCATTTT.